This T cell receptor beta chain was found in a study of blood T cell repertoires in COVID-19. Profiling relied on immunoSEQ multiplex PCR, and the TCRdb table lists in-frame clones only, not all of them. The sample includes approximately 230,000 clones, around 84% of them seen just once. Germline assignment: CDR1 SNHLY and CDR2 FYNNEI. The CDR3 totals 15 residues. V was pared by 7 bases and J by 5 bases, with 21 bases between. The sample taken for sequencing was PBMCs or T cells enriched from blood (not recorded which). V gene TRBV2 combines with J gene TRBJ2-7; D perhaps matches TRBD2 (6 bases). This TCR was recovered from a man aged 40-49 years who had recovered from COVID-19. CDR3 bases: TGTGCCAGCAAACCCGGGAGAGGGGAGGCCCACGAGCAGTACTTC. Encoded protein: CASKPGRGEAHEQYF.